This T cell receptor beta chain appears in the sequencing data of a study of blood T cell repertoires in COVID-19. Study information: Donors in the United States, Italy and Spain gave samples during acute or convalescent COVID-19.

Profiled with immunoSEQ multiplex PCR; TCRdb holds only in-frame clones, not every one. Here the sample spans hundreds of thousands of clones, 70% to 90% being singletons. In this sample, this clone turned up once. This CDR3 comprises 13 residues. The ends were cut back, 6 bases at V and 8 bases at J, with 11 bases in the middle. Cohort allocation depended upon clinical history that participants reported. Two negative PCRs, clearance, or symptom resolution were required of recovered Cohort 3 donors. The clonotype originates from a woman aged 55-69 years who had recovered from COVID-19. Sequenced input: PBMCs or T cells enriched from blood (not recorded which). The V gene is TRBV12-3 or TRBV12-4, the J gene TRBJ1-6; D gene uncertain. The CDR3 sequence is CASSPFPYSPLHF. The CDR3 DNA sequence: TGTGCCAGCAGCCCGTTCCCCTATTCACCCCTCCACTTT.